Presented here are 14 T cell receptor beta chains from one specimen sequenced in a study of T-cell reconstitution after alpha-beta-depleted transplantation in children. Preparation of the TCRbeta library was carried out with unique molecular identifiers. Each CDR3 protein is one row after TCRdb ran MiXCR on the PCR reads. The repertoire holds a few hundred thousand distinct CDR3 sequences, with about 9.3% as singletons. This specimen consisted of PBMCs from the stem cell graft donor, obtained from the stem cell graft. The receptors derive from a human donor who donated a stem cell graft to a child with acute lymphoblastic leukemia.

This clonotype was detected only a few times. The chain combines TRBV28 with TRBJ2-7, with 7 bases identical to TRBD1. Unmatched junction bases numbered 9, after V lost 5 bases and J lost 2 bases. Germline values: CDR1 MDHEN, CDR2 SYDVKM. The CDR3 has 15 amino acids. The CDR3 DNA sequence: TGTGCCAGCAGTCAACAGGGGACCAGAACCTACGAGCAGTACTTC. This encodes CASSQQGTRTYEQYF.

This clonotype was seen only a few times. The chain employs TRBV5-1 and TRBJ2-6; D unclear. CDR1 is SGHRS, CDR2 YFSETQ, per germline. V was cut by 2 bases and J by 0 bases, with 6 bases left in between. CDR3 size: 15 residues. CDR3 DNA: TGCGCCAGCAGCTTCCTCGACTCTGGGGCCAACGTCCTGACTTTC. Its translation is CASSFLDSGANVLTF.

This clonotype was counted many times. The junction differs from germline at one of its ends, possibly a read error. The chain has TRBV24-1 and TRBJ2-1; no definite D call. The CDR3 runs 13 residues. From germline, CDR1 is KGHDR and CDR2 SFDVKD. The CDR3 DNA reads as TGCGCCACCAGTGATTTGAACACCAATGAGCAGTTCTTC. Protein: CATSDLNTNEQFF.

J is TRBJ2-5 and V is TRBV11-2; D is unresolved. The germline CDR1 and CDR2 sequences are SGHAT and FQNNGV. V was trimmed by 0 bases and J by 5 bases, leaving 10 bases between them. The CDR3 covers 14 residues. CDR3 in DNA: TGTGCCAGCAGCTTAGAGTGGGTCGCGGAGACCCAGTACTTC. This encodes CASSLEWVAETQYF.

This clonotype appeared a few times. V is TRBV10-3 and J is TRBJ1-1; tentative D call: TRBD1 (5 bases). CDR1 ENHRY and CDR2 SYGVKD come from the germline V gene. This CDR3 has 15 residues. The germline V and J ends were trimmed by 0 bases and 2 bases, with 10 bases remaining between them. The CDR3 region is CAISESRGRNTEAFF. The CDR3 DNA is TGTGCCATCAGTGAGTCGCGGGGCAGAAACACTGAAGCTTTCTTT.

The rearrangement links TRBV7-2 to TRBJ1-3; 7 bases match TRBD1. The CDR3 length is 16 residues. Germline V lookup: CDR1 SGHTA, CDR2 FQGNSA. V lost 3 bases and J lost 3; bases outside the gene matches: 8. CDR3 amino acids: CASSFPTGNYGNTIYF. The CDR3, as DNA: TGTGCCAGCAGCTTCCCGACAGGGAATTATGGAAACACCATATATTTT.

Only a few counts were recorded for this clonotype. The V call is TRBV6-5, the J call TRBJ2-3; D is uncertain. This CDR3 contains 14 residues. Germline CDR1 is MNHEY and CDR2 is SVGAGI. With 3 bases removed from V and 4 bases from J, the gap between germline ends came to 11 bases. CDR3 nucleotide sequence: TGTGCCAGCAGTTATCGAGGTTTCCCAGATACGCAGTATTTT. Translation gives CASSYRGFPDTQYF.

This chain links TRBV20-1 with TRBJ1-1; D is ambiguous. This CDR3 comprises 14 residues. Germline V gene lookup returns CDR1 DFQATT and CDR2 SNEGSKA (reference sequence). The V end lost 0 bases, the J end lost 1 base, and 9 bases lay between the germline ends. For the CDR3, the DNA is TGCAGTGCTAGAGATCGTAAGGCGAACACTGAAGCTTTCTTT. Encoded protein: CSARDRKANTEAFF.

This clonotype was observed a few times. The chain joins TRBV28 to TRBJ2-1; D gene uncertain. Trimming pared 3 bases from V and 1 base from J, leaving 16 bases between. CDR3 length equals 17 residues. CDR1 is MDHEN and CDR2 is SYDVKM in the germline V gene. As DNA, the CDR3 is TGTGCCAGCAGTTTCGGCCTCCGAGCCGGGTCCTACAATGAGCAGTTCTTC. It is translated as CASSFGLRAGSYNEQFF.

As DNA, the CDR3 is TGTGCCACCAGAAACAAGTTCTTC. Translation: CATRNKFF. The chain couples TRBV15 to TRBJ2-1; D ambiguous. CDR3 length: 8 residues. Deletions cut 6 bases from V and 14 bases from J, with 5 bases between. Germline CDR1 LNHNV, CDR2 YYDKDF (reference sequence).

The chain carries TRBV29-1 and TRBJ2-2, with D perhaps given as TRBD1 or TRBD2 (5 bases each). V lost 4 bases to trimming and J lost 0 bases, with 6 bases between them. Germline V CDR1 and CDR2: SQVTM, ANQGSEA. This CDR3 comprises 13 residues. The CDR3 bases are TGCAGCGTTGGGGGACCGAACACCGGGGAGCTGTTTTTT. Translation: CSVGGPNTGELFF.

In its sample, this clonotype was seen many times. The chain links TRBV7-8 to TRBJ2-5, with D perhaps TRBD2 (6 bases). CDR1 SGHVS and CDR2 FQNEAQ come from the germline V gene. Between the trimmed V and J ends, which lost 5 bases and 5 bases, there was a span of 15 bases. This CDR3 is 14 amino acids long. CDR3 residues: CASSMPTRTETQYF. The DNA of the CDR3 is TGTGCCAGCAGCATGCCGACTAGGACGGAGACCCAGTACTTC.

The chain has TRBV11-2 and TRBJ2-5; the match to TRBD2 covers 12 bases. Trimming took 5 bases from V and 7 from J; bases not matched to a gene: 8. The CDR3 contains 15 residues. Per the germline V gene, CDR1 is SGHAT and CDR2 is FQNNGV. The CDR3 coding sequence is TGTGCCAGCAGCCGACTAGCGGGAGAGAGGGGGACCCAGTACTTC. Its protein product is CASSRLAGERGTQYF.

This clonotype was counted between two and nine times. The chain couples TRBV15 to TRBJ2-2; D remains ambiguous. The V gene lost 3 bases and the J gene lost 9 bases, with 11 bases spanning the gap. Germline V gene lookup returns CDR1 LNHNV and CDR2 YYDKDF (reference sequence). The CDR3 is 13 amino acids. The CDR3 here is CATSRAVVRELFF. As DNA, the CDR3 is TGTGCCACCAGCAGGGCGGTCGTTAGGGAGCTGTTTTTT.